The rows below give T cell receptor beta chains drawn from one sample of a study of shared clonotypes between healthy human individuals. Measured with immunoSEQ multiplex PCR; TCRdb has only the in-frame clones, and not every one. In the table there are roughly 2,300,000 clones, 85% to 95% of which are singletons. The material sequenced was naive CD4+ T cells from PBMCs. The receptors were gathered from a man aged 18 to 29 in good health. Some clones in this sample may be carry-over from other donors' samples. CDR3s include the opening cysteine and the closing phenylalanine or tryptophan. D genes are given only for firm matches. Only part of the rows carry a size: once, few, many, or a class if the clone is expanded.

D gene: NA; V gene: TRBV7-6; clone size: NA; J gene: TRBJ1-1; CDR3 protein: CASSSDPQGGFSEAFF; CDR3 DNA: TGTGCCAGCAGCTCAGACCCCCAAGGAGGGTTCTCTGAAGCTTTCTTT
D gene: NA; V gene: TRBV5-4; clone size: NA; J gene: TRBJ2-2; CDR3 protein: CASSRDPPGELFF; CDR3 DNA: TGTGCCAGCAGCAGGGATCCCCCCGGGGAGCTGTTTTTT
D gene: NA; V gene: TRBV5-6; clone size: once; J gene: TRBJ2-7; CDR3 protein: CASSLEGNEQYF; CDR3 DNA: TGTGCCAGCAGCTTGGAGGGGAACGAGCAGTACTTC
D gene: NA; V gene: TRBV28; clone size: NA; J gene: TRBJ1-2; CDR3 protein: CASSFSGENYGYTF; CDR3 DNA: TGTGCCAGCAGTTTTTCGGGAGAGAACTATGGCTACACCTTC
D gene: TRBD2; V gene: TRBV18; clone size: NA; J gene: TRBJ2-3; CDR3 protein: CASSPIPLAGGADTQYF; CDR3 DNA: TGTGCCAGCTCACCTATTCCACTAGCGGGAGGAGCGGATACGCAGTATTTT
D gene: NA; V gene: TRBV4-1; clone size: NA; J gene: TRBJ1-4; CDR3 protein: CASSQLRGEKLFF; CDR3 DNA: TGCGCCAGCAGCCAACTCAGGGGAGAAAAACTGTTTTTT
D gene: NA; V gene: TRBV30; clone size: NA; J gene: TRBJ1-1; CDR3 protein: CAYWMNTEAFF; CDR3 DNA: TGTGCCTACTGGATGAACACTGAAGCTTTCTTT
D gene: NA; V gene: TRBV28; clone size: NA; J gene: TRBJ2-5; CDR3 protein: CASRPRGAEETQYF; CDR3 DNA: TGTGCCAGCAGACCCCGAGGAGCGGAAGAGACCCAGTACTTC
D gene: NA; V gene: TRBV5-5; clone size: NA; J gene: TRBJ1-2; CDR3 protein: CASSPRIPGDYGYTF; CDR3 DNA: TGTGCCAGCAGCCCTAGGATCCCAGGGGACTATGGCTACACCTTC
D gene: TRBD1; V gene: TRBV28; clone size: NA; J gene: TRBJ1-1; CDR3 protein: CASSFLQQGGAFF; CDR3 DNA: TGTGCCAGCAGTTTTTTACAACAGGGGGGGGCTTTCTTT
D gene: NA; V gene: TRBV5-1; clone size: NA; J gene: TRBJ1-1; CDR3 protein: CASSYLRGGDTEAFF; CDR3 DNA: TGCGCCAGCAGCTACCTTCGGGGGGGAGACACTGAAGCTTTCTTT
D gene: NA; V gene: TRBV28; clone size: few; J gene: TRBJ1-2; CDR3 protein: CASRLRNYGYTF; CDR3 DNA: TGTGCCAGCAGGCTGAGGAACTATGGCTACACCTTC
D gene: NA; V gene: TRBV28; clone size: NA; J gene: TRBJ2-1; CDR3 protein: CASSLGNEQFF; CDR3 DNA: TGTGCCAGCAGTTTAGGCAATGAGCAGTTCTTC
D gene: TRBD1; V gene: TRBV4-1; clone size: NA; J gene: TRBJ1-1; CDR3 protein: CASSQVGTGNTEAFF; CDR3 DNA: TGCGCCAGCAGCCAAGTCGGGACAGGGAACACTGAAGCTTTCTTT
D gene: NA; V gene: TRBV15; clone size: NA; J gene: TRBJ2-5; CDR3 protein: CATSRAETQYF; CDR3 DNA: TGTGCCACCAGCAGAGCTGAGACCCAGTACTTC
D gene: TRBD1; V gene: TRBV28; clone size: once; J gene: TRBJ1-6; CDR3 protein: CASSIGQGRGSPLHF; CDR3 DNA: TGTGCCAGCAGTATAGGACAGGGTCGGGGATCACCCCTCCACTTT
D gene: TRBD1; V gene: TRBV5-6; clone size: NA; J gene: TRBJ1-1; CDR3 protein: CASSGRDSEAFF; CDR3 DNA: TGTGCCAGCAGCGGGCGGGACAGTGAAGCTTTCTTT
D gene: NA; V gene: TRBV7-2; clone size: NA; J gene: TRBJ1-5; CDR3 protein: CASSKDGNQPQHF; CDR3 DNA: TGTGCCAGCAGCAAGGACGGCAATCAGCCCCAGCATTTT
D gene: NA; V gene: TRBV6-5; clone size: NA; J gene: TRBJ2-5; CDR3 protein: CATRGPGETQYF; CDR3 DNA: TGTGCCACTCGAGGGCCTGGAGAGACCCAGTACTTC
D gene: NA; V gene: TRBV25-1; clone size: few; J gene: TRBJ1-2; CDR3 protein: CASRDDTHVGYTF; CDR3 DNA: TGTGCCAGCAGAGACGACACGCACGTTGGCTACACCTTC
D gene: NA; V gene: TRBV7-9; clone size: NA; J gene: TRBJ2-5; CDR3 protein: CASSLGNSMGTQYF; CDR3 DNA: TGTGCCAGCAGCCTAGGCAACTCCATGGGGACCCAGTACTTC
D gene: NA; V gene: TRBV6-1; clone size: NA; J gene: TRBJ2-5; CDR3 protein: CASSAGETQYF; CDR3 DNA: TGTGCCAGCAGTGCGGGAGAGACCCAGTACTTC
D gene: NA; V gene: TRBV5-3; clone size: NA; J gene: TRBJ2-1; CDR3 protein: CARSLASCGAYNEQFF; CDR3 DNA: TGTGCCAGAAGCTTGGCCTCTTGCGGGGCCTACAATGAGCAGTTCTTC
D gene: NA; V gene: TRBV27; clone size: NA; J gene: TRBJ2-2; CDR3 protein: CASSLQGGELFF; CDR3 DNA: TGTGCCAGCAGTTTACAGGGCGGGGAGCTGTTTTTT
D gene: NA; V gene: TRBV29-1; clone size: NA; J gene: TRBJ1-3; CDR3 protein: CSVEPNQGPGNTIYF; CDR3 DNA: TGCAGCGTCGAGCCGAACCAGGGGCCTGGAAACACCATATATTTT
D gene: TRBD1; V gene: TRBV5-6; clone size: NA; J gene: TRBJ2-3; CDR3 protein: CASSPGQTAARSTDTQYF; CDR3 DNA: TGTGCCAGCAGCCCGGGACAGACGGCAGCCCGAAGCACAGATACGCAGTATTTT
D gene: NA; V gene: TRBV6-1; clone size: NA; J gene: TRBJ2-7; CDR3 protein: CASSERGNSYEQYF; CDR3 DNA: TGTGCCAGCAGTGAAAGAGGGAACTCCTACGAGCAGTACTTC
D gene: NA; V gene: TRBV11-2; clone size: NA; J gene: TRBJ2-7; CDR3 protein: CASSPRYEQYF; CDR3 DNA: TGTGCCAGCAGCCCCCGCTACGAGCAGTACTTC